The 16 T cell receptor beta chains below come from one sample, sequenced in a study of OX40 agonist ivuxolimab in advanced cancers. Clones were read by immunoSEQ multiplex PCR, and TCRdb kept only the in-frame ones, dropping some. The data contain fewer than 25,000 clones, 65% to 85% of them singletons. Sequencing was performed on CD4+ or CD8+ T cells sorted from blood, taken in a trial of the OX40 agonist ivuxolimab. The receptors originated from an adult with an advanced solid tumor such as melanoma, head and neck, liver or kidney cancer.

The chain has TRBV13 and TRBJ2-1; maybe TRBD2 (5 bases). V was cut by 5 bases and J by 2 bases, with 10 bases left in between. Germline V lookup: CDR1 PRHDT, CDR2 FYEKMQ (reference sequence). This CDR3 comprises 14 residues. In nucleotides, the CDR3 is TGTGCCAGCAGCCCCCCGGGGACCTACAATGAGCAGTTCTTC. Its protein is CASSPPGTYNEQFF.

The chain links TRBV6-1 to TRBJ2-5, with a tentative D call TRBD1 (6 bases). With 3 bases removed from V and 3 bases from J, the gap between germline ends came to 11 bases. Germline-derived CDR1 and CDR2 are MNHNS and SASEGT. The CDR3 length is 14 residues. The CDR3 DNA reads TGTGCCAGCAGTGAGATACAGGGAGAAGAGACCCAGTACTTC. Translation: CASSEIQGEETQYF.

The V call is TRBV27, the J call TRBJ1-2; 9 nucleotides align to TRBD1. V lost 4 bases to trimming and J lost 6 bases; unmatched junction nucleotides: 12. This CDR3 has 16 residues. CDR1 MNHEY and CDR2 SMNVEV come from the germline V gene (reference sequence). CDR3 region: CASSSIPGQGPDGYTF. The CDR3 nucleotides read TGTGCCAGCAGTTCAATACCGGGACAGGGTCCCGATGGCTACACCTTC.

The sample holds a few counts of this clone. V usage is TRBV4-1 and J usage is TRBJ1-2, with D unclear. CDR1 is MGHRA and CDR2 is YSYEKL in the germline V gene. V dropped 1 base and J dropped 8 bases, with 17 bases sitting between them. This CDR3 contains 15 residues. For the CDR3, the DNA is TGCGCCAGCAGCCAAGGTACCAAAGCCGGCGGGGGCTACACCTTC. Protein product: CASSQGTKAGGGYTF.

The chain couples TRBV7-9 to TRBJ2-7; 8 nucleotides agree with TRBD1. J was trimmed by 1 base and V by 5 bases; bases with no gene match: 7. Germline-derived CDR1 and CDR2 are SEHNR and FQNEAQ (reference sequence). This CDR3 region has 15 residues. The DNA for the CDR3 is TGTGCCAGCAGCCCCCGGACAGGGAAATCCTACGAGCAGTACTTC. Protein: CASSPRTGKSYEQYF.

The chain's CDR3 is CASSLNGRGYEQYF. The CDR3 coding sequence is TGTGCCAGCAGCTTGAACGGCAGGGGGTACGAGCAGTACTTC. The V gene is TRBV5-5, the J gene TRBJ2-7; 7 positions match TRBD1. Trimming cost V 1 base and J 4 bases; bases outside gene matches: 5. The germline V gene encodes CDR1 SGHKS and CDR2 YYEKEE (reference sequence). The CDR3 is 14 amino acids. The variable domain in full, completed from reference TRBV5-5 and TRBJ2-7, reads DAGVTQSPTHLIKTRGQQVTLRCSPISGHKSVSWYQQVLGQGPQFIFQYYEKEERGRGNFPDRFSARQFPNYSSELNVNALLLGDSALYLCASSLNGRGYEQYFGPGTRLTVT.

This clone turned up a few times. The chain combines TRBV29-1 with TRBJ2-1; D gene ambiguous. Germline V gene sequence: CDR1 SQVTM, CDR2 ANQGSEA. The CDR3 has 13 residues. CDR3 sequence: CSVPLGIYNEQFF. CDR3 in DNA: TGCAGTGTCCCCTTGGGGATATACAATGAGCAGTTCTTC.

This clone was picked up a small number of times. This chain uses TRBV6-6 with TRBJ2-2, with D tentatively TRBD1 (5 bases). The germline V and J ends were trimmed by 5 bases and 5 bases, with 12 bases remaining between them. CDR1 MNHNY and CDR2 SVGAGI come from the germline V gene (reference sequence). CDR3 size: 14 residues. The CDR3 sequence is CASSPGWLTGELFF. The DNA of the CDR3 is TGTGCCAGCAGTCCAGGGTGGTTGACCGGGGAGCTGTTTTTT.

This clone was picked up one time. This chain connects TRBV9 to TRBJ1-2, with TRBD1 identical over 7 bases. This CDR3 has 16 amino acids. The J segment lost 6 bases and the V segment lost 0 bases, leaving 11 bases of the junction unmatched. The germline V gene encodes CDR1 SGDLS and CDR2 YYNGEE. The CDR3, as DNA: TGTGCCAGCAGCGTAGATAGGGACACAGGGGTTAATGGCTACACCTTC. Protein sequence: CASSVDRDTGVNGYTF.

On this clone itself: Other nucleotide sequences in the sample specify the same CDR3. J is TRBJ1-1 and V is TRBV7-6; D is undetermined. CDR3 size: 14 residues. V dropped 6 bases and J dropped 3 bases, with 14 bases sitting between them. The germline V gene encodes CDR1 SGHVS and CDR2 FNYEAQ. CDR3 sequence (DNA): TGTGCCAGCAGTCCTAGGGTACTGGACACTGAAGCTTTCTTT. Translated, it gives CASSPRVLDTEAFF.

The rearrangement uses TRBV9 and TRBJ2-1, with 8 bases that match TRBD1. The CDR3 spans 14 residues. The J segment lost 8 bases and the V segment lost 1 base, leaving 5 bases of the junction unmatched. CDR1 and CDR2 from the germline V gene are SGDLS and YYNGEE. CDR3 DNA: TGTGCCAGCAGCGTACCAGGGGGCGGGCATGAGCAGTTCTTC. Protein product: CASSVPGGGHEQFF.

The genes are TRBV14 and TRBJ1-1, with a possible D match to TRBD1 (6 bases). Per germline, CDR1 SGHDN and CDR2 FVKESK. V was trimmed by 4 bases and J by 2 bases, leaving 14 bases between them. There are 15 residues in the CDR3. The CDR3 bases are TGTGCCAGCAGCCCCGGGGGCGCACTCAACACTGAAGCTTTCTTT. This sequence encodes CASSPGGALNTEAFF. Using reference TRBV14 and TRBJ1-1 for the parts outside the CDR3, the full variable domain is EAGVTQFPSHSVIEKGQTVTLRCDPISGHDNLYWYRRVMGKEIKFLLHFVKESKQDESGMPNNRFLAERTGGTYSTLKVQPAELEDSGVYFCASSPGGALNTEAFFGQGTRLTVV.

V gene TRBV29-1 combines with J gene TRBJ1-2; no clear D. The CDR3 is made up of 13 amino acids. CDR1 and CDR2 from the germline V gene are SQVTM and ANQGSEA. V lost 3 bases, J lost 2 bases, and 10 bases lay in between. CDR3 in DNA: TGCAGCGTTGATCAACACAAGAACTATGGCTACACCTTC. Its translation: CSVDQHKNYGYTF. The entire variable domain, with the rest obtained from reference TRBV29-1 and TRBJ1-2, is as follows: SAVISQKPSRDICQRGTSLTIQCQVDSQVTMMFWYRQQPGQSLTLIATANQGSEATYESGFVIDKFPISRPNLTFSTLTVSNMSPEDSSIYLCSVDQHKNYGYTFGSGTRLTVV.

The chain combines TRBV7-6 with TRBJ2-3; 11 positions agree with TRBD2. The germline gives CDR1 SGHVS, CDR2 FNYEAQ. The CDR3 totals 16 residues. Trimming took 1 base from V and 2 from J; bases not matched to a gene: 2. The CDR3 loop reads CASSLELAGDTDTQYF. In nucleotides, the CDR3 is TGTGCCAGCAGCTTAGAACTAGCGGGGGACACAGATACGCAGTATTTT.

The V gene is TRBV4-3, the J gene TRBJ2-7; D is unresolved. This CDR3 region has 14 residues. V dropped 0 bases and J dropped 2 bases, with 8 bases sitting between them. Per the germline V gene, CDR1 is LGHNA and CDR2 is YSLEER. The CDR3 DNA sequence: TGCGCCAGCAGCCAAGACACCAACCCCTACGAGCAGTACTTC. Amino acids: CASSQDTNPYEQYF.

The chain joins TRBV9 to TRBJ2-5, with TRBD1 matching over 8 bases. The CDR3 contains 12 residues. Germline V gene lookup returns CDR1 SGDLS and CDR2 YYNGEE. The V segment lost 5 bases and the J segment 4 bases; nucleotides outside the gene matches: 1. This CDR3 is CASSTGGETQYF. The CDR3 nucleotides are TGTGCCAGCAGTACAGGGGGAGAGACCCAGTACTTC. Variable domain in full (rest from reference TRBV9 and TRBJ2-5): DSGVTQTPKHLITATGQRVTLRCSPRSGDLSVYWYQQSLDQGLQFLIQYYNGEERAKGNILERFSAQQFPDLHSELNLSSLELGDSALYFCASSTGGETQYFGPGTRLLVL.